The sequence of this T cell receptor beta chain was determined in a study of CD8 T cells in Susac syndrome. After extraction with the RNeasy kit, about 0.5 to 1 ug of the RNA was reverse transcribed using random hexamers. TCRdb ran MiXCR on the immunoSEQ multiplex PCR reads and lists one entry per CDR3 protein. The table has some 77,000 distinct CDR3 sequences, about 92% seen once. The authors carried out high-throughput sequencing of TCR beta. They applied it to CD8+ and CD4+ T cells obtained from blood. In Susac syndrome patients, recently defined diagnostic criteria for definite or probable disease were met. Negative isolation yielded the CD8+ and CD4+ T cells, while FACS enriched the TEMRA cells. The CDR3 runs to 13 residues. Germline loops: CDR1 SQVTM, CDR2 ANQGSEA. The V and J ends lost 3 bases and 5 bases, in that order; junction bases with no gene match: 1.

This TCR derives from a human donor with Susac syndrome. This sequence joins TRBV29-1 and TRBJ2-3; 11 bases map to TRBD2. What was sequenced was CD4+ T cells from PBMCs. CDR3 region: CSVDSGGGDTQYF. In DNA form, the CDR3 reads TGCAGCGTTGATAGCGGGGGGGGAGATACGCAGTATTTT.